This T cell receptor beta chain comes out of a study of CD8 T cells in ankylosing spondylitis. A single record per CDR3 protein comes from TCRdb applying MiXCR to the 5' RACE reads. The sample has fewer than 250,000 distinct CDR3 sequences, roughly 25% seen once. The CDR3 totals 17 residues. J lost 2 bases, V lost 4 bases, and 7 bases had no gene match. Germline lookup yields CDR1 SGHRS and CDR2 YFSETQ. The table lists this clonotype with many counts. The receptor's source is a male donor with ankylosing spondylitis or in good health (not recorded which). The sequenced sample was blood, either unsorted or a sorted T cell fraction (not recorded which). V gene TRBV5-1 combines with J gene TRBJ2-7; 15 bases fit TRBD2. The CDR3 reads CASSQGLAGGLPYEQYF. CDR3 nucleotides: TGCGCCAGCAGCCAGGGACTAGCGGGAGGCTTGCCCTACGAGCAGTACTTC. Filled out from reference TRBV5-1 and TRBJ2-7, the complete variable domain reads KAGVTQTPRYLIKTRGQQVTLSCSPISGHRSVSWYQQTPGQGLQFLFEYFSETQRNKGNFPGRFSGRQFSNSRSEMNVSTLELGDSALYLCASSQGLAGGLPYEQYFGPGTRLTVT.